This entry concerns a single T cell receptor (beta chain). Germline V gene sequence: CDR1 MRHNA, CDR2 SNTAGT. V lost 4 bases, J lost 6 bases, and 19 bases lay in between. This CDR3 contains 16 residues. Original methodology: Quantification of nucleated cells was approximated via reference gene primer amplification. TCRdb keeps only in-frame clones here, not all; method: immunoSEQ multiplex PCR. V and J calls plus clone size are reproduced from that table; the DNA served to infer D and trimming. The data contain approximately 94,000 clones, approximately 86% of them singletons. The sample comes from a study of blood T cell repertoires in COVID-19. At the level of the study: Spain, Italy and the United States supplied samples that represented acute and convalescent COVID-19. PBMCs, B-cell-depleted T cells, or T cells provided the cDNA or gDNA that made up the material.

The clonotype originates from a human donor in a cohort sampled during active COVID-19. This chain links TRBV6-4 with TRBJ2-1, with a weak D call TRBD2 (6 bases). The sequenced material came from peripheral blood. The chain's CDR3 is CASSGLSGRRANEQFF. As DNA, the CDR3 is TGTGCCAGCAGTGGCCTATCGGGGAGGCGGGCCAATGAGCAGTTCTTC.